This TCR beta chain derives from a study of blood T cell repertoires in COVID-19. Some clones are missing from TCRdb's copy, which holds only in-frame ones; the method was immunoSEQ multiplex PCR. The sample records 200,000 to 250,000 clones, 70% to 85% being singletons. The CDR3 is 15 amino acids. V shed 8 bases, J shed 6 bases, and the junction held 15 bases outside the gene matches. From germline, CDR1 is KGHSH and CDR2 LQKENI. The J gene is TRBJ1-2, the V gene TRBV18; TRBD1 aligns across 7 bases. Material for sequencing was PBMCs or T cells enriched from blood (not recorded which). This TCR was sampled from a woman in her sixties who had recovered from COVID-19. As DNA, the CDR3 is TGTGCCAGCCGGCCTGGAGAGGGGGCACCGGATGGCTACACCTTC. Translating it yields CASRPGEGAPDGYTF.